Below, one TCR beta chain is given with its context. The antigen is undetermined. The data are from a study of T cell responses to AZD1222 COVID-19 vaccine. Study information: Second-dose intervals of approximately 4 or approximately 12 weeks were pooled. Whole-study results and caveats: Baseline seropositivity characterized only six AZD1222 recipients.

Assay used: immunoSEQ multiplex PCR; TCRdb lists only in-frame clones, some missing. The sample lists some 140,000 clones; approximately 91% were seen once. The ends were cut back, 2 bases at V and 2 bases at J, with 7 bases in the middle. Germline V lookup: CDR1 SEHNR, CDR2 FQNEAQ (reference sequence). There are 13 residues in the CDR3. Sequences were derived from peripheral blood, sampled on day 0 of AZD1222 vaccination. The TCR was taken from an adult in good health. V and J are TRBV7-9 and TRBJ2-7; D is undetermined. In nucleotides, the CDR3 is TGTGCCAGCAGCTTAAATTCGGCCTACGAGCAGTACTTC. Translation gives CASSLNSAYEQYF.